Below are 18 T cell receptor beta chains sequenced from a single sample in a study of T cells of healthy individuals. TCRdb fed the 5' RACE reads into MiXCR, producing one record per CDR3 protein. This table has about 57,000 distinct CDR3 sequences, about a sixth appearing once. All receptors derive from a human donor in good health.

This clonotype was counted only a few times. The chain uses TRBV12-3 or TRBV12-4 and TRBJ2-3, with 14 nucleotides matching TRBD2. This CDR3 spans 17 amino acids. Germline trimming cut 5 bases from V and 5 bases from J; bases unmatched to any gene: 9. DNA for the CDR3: TGTGCCAGCAGTCTGCCGACTAGCGGGGGGGCTGGAGATACGCAGTATTTT. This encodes CASSLPTSGGAGDTQYF.

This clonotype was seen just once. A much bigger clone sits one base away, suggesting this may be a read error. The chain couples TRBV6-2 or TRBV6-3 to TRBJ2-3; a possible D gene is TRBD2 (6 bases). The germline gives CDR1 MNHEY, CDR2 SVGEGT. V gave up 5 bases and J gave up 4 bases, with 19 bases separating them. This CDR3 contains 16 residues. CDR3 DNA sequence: TGTGCCAGCAGTCGAACTAGCAGGAGTGGCTCAGATACGCAGTATTTT. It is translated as CASSRTSRSGSDTQYF.

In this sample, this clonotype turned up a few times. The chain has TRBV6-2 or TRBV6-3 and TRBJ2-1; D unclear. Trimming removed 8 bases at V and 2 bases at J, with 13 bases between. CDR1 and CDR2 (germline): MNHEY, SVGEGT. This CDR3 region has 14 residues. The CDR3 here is CASHSTGTYNEQFF. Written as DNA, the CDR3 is TGTGCCAGCCATTCAACGGGCACCTACAATGAGCAGTTCTTC.

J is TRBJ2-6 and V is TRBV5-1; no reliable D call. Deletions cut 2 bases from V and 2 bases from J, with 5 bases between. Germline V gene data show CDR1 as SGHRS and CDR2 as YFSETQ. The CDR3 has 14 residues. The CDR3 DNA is TGCGCCAGCAGCTTTAGGGCTGGGGCCAACGTCCTGACTTTC. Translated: CASSFRAGANVLTF.

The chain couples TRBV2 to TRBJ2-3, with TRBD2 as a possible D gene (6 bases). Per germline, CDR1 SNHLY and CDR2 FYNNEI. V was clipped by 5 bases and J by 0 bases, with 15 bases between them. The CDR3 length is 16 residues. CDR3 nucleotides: TGTGCCAGCAGTCCTGGGACTTCCCTGAGCACAGATACGCAGTATTTT. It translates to CASSPGTSLSTDTQYF.

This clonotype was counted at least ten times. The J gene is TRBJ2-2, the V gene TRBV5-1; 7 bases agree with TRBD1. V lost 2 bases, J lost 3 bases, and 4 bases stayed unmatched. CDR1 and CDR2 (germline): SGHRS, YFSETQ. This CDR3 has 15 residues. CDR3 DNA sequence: TGCGCCAGCAGCTTAGGACAGGTTGACACCGGGGAGCTGTTTTTT. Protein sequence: CASSLGQVDTGELFF.

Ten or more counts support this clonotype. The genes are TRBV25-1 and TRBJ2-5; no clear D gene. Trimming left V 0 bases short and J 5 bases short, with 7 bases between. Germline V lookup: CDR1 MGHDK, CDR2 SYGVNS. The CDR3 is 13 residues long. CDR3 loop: CASSEYARETQYF. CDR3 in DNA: TGTGCCAGCAGTGAATACGCTAGGGAGACCCAGTACTTC.

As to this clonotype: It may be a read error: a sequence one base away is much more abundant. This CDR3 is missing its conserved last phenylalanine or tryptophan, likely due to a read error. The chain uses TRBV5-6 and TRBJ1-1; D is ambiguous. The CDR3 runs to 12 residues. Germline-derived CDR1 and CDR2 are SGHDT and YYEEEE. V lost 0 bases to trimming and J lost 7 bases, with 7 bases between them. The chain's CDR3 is CASSLAAGEAFI. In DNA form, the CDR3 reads TGTGCCAGCAGCTTGGCCGCAGGTGAAGCTTTCATT.

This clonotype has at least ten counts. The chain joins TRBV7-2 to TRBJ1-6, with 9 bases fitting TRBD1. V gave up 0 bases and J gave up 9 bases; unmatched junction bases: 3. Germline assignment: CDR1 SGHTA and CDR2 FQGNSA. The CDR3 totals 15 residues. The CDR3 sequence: CASSLARTGASPLHF. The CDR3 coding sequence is TGTGCCAGCAGCTTAGCAAGGACAGGGGCTTCACCCCTCCACTTT.

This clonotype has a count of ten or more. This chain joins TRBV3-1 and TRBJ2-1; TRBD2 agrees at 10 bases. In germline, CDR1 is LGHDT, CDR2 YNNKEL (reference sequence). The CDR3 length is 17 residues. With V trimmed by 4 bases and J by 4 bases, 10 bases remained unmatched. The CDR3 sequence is CASSLTIAGGLYNEQFF. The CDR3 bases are TGTGCCAGCAGCCTGACCATAGCGGGGGGACTTTACAATGAGCAGTTCTTC.

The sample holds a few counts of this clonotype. The CDR3 reads CASILEAGRTSGELFF. CDR3 coding DNA: TGTGCCAGCATCCTAGAGGCAGGGCGGACCTCCGGGGAGCTGTTTTTT. J is TRBJ2-2 and V is TRBV28; possibly TRBD1 for D (5 bases). Trimming left V 7 bases short and J 6 bases short, with 21 bases between. The germline V gene encodes CDR1 MDHEN and CDR2 SYDVKM. The CDR3 runs to 16 residues.

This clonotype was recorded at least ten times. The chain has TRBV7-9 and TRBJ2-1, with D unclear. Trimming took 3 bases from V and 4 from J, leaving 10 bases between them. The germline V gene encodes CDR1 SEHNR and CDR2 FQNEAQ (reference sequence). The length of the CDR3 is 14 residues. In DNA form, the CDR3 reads TGTGCCAGCAGCTTGGGCCCGAAGTACAATGAGCAGTTCTTC. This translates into CASSLGPKYNEQFF. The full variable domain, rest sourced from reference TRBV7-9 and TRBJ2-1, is DTGVSQNPRHKITKRGQNVTFRCDPISEHNRLYWYRQTLGQGPEFLTYFQNEAQLEKSRLLSDRFSAERPKGSFSTLEIQRTEQGDSAMYLCASSLGPKYNEQFFGPGTRLTVL.

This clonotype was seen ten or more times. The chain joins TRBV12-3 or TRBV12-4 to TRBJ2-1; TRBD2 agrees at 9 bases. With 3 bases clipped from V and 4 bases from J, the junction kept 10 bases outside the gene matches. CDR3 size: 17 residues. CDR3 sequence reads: CASSFSEGSGGYNEQFF. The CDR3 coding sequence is TGTGCCAGCAGTTTCTCCGAGGGTAGCGGGGGTTACAATGAGCAGTTCTTC.

CDR3 DNA: TGTGCCAGCAGCCTCCGCCCTAGCGGCTCCTACGAGCAGTACTTC. Translated, it gives CASSLRPSGSYEQYF. The chain employs TRBV5-6 and TRBJ2-7, with 7 bases fitting TRBD2. The germline gives CDR1 SGHDT, CDR2 YYEEEE. With 4 bases clipped from V and 0 bases from J, the junction kept 7 bases outside the gene matches. The CDR3 is made up of 15 amino acids.

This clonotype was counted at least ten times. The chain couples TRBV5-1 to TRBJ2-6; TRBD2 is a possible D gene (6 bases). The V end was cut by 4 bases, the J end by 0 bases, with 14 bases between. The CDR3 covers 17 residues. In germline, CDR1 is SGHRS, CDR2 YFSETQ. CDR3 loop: CASSPGLTNSGANVLTF. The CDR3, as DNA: TGCGCCAGCAGCCCGGGACTTACAAACTCTGGGGCCAACGTCCTGACTTTC.

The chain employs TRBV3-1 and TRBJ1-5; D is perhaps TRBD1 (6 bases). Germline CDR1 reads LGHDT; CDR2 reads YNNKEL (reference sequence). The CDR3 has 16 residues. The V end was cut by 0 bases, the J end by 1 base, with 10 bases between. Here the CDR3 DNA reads TGTGCCAGCAGCCAAGATGGAGGACAGAGCAATCAGCCCCAGCATTTT. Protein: CASSQDGGQSNQPQHF.

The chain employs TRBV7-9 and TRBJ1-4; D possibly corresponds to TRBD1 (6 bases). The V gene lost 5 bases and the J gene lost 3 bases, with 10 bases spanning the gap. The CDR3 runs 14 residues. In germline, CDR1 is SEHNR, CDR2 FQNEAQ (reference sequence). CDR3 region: CASSAGVANEKLFF. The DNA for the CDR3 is TGTGCCAGCAGCGCAGGGGTGGCTAATGAAAAACTGTTTTTT.

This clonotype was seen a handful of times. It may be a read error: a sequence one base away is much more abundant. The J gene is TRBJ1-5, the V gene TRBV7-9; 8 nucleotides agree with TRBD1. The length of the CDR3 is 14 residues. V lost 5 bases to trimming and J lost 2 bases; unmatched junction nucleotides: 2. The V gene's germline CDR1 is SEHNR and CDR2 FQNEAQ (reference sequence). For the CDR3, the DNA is TGTGCCAGCAGCCCGACAGGGGGCAATCAGCCCCAGCATTTT. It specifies CASSPTGGNQPQHF.